Listed below are T cell receptor beta chains from one sample, sequenced in a study of T cell repertoires in cytomegalovirus infection. TCRdb fed the reads into MiXCR, producing one record per CDR3 protein. The sample contains some 940,000 distinct CDR3 sequences, about 33% of which appear only once. These receptors' antigens are unknown. Sequenced here: cultured CD8+ T cells from PBMCs, sampled from culture after CMV antigen stimulation. The receptors were gathered from a human donor in good health (CMV status not recorded). Some clones in this sample may be carry-over from other donors' samples. Both conserved end residues are part of each CDR3. A D gene is named only where the DNA matches it firmly. The size of a clone is reported for some rows only, either as once, few or many, or as a class for expanded clones.

d_call: NA; clone_size: NA; j_call: TRBJ1-2; v_call: TRBV4-1; cdr3_nt: TGCGCCAGCAGCCAAGAGGATCCTTGGGGCTACACCTTC; cdr3_aa: CASSQEDPWGYTF
d_call: TRBD2; clone_size: NA; j_call: TRBJ2-7; v_call: TRBV10-3; cdr3_nt: TGTGCCATCAGGCCTGAGCCCCTAGGACTAGCGGGGGCCGAGCAGTACTTC; cdr3_aa: CAIRPEPLGLAGAEQYF
d_call: TRBD1; clone_size: few; j_call: TRBJ2-2; v_call: TRBV6-2/TRBV6-3; cdr3_nt: TGTGCCAGCATTCTTCGACAGGGGAGGACCGGGGAGCTGTTTTTT; cdr3_aa: CASILRQGRTGELFF
d_call: TRBD2; clone_size: NA; j_call: TRBJ2-7; v_call: TRBV13; cdr3_nt: TGTGCCAGCAGCATTGCTAGCGGGGCTAGCTCCTACGAGCAGTACTTC; cdr3_aa: CASSIASGASSYEQYF
d_call: NA; clone_size: many; j_call: TRBJ1-1; v_call: TRBV2; cdr3_nt: TGTGCCAGCAACGGGGCTCTAAAGCTACAGAACACTGAAGCTTTCTTT; cdr3_aa: CASNGALKLQNTEAFF
d_call: NA; clone_size: NA; j_call: TRBJ2-1; v_call: TRBV24-1; cdr3_nt: TGTGCCACCAGTTGGGGCTCTTCGGAGCAGTTCTTC; cdr3_aa: CATSWGSSEQFF
d_call: TRBD2; clone_size: few; j_call: TRBJ2-1; v_call: TRBV9; cdr3_nt: TGTGCCAGCACCCGCGGTAGCGGGGGGGCGGATGAGCAGTTCTTC; cdr3_aa: CASTRGSGGADEQFF
d_call: NA; clone_size: many; j_call: TRBJ2-1; v_call: TRBV7-2; cdr3_nt: TGTGCCAGCAGCTTAGTTGTCAATGAGCAGTTCTTC; cdr3_aa: CASSLVVNEQFF
d_call: NA; clone_size: few; j_call: TRBJ2-3; v_call: TRBV12-3/TRBV12-4; cdr3_nt: TGTGCCAGCGTTGGGGCGGACGGCACAGATACGCAGTATTTT; cdr3_aa: CASVGADGTDTQYF
d_call: NA; clone_size: few; j_call: TRBJ2-3; v_call: TRBV19; cdr3_nt: TGTGCCAGTAGTATATTCGGGGTCAGCACAGATACGCAGTATTTT; cdr3_aa: CASSIFGVSTDTQYF
d_call: TRBD2; clone_size: NA; j_call: TRBJ2-5; v_call: TRBV10-2; cdr3_nt: TGCGCCAGCCGCAGACTAGCGGGGGTAGAGACCCAGTACTTC; cdr3_aa: CASRRLAGVETQYF
d_call: NA; clone_size: few; j_call: TRBJ2-6; v_call: TRBV2; cdr3_nt: TGTGCCAGCAGTGACGGGACACTGGAGATCAACGTCCTGACTTTC; cdr3_aa: CASSDGTLEINVLTF
d_call: NA; clone_size: NA; j_call: TRBJ1-2; v_call: TRBV18; cdr3_nt: TGTGCCAGCTCACCAAGGAGGGACAAACCTAACTATGGCTACACCTTC; cdr3_aa: CASSPRRDKPNYGYTF
d_call: TRBD1; clone_size: NA; j_call: TRBJ2-7; v_call: TRBV7-9; cdr3_nt: TGTGCCAGCAGCTCCAGGGACAGAGAGACCTACGAGCAGTACTTC; cdr3_aa: CASSSRDRETYEQYF
d_call: NA; clone_size: once; j_call: TRBJ2-2; v_call: TRBV5-6; cdr3_nt: TGTGCCAGCAGAGAGTCCCTCCTAAACACCGGGGAGCTGTTTTTT; cdr3_aa: CASRESLLNTGELFF
d_call: NA; clone_size: NA; j_call: TRBJ2-2; v_call: TRBV11-3; cdr3_nt: TGTGCCAGCAGCTCAGGACACCCGAACACCGGGGAGCTGTTTTTT; cdr3_aa: CASSSGHPNTGELFF
d_call: TRBD1; clone_size: few; j_call: TRBJ2-1; v_call: TRBV28; cdr3_nt: TGTGCCAGCAGTCCCGACAGGGGCCCCCGGGATGAGCAGTTCTTC; cdr3_aa: CASSPDRGPRDEQFF
d_call: TRBD1; clone_size: few; j_call: TRBJ2-3; v_call: TRBV27; cdr3_nt: TGTGCCAGCAGTTATGGGGACAGGGGAGATACGCAGTATTTT; cdr3_aa: CASSYGDRGDTQYF
d_call: NA; clone_size: few; j_call: TRBJ2-6; v_call: TRBV10-3; cdr3_nt: TGTGCCATCAGAACAGGGTTCGCCTCCTCTGGGGCCAACGTCCTGACTTTC; cdr3_aa: CAIRTGFASSGANVLTF
d_call: TRBD2; clone_size: NA; j_call: TRBJ2-1; v_call: TRBV6-6; cdr3_nt: TGTGCCAGCAGTTACGGGAGCGGGGGGGGGAGGAATGAGCAGTTCTTC; cdr3_aa: CASSYGSGGGRNEQFF
d_call: TRBD2; clone_size: few; j_call: TRBJ2-5; v_call: TRBV7-9; cdr3_nt: TGTGCCAGCAGCTTAGCGACAAGACTAGCGGGGGGAGGAGAGACCCAGTACTTC; cdr3_aa: CASSLATRLAGGGETQYF
d_call: NA; clone_size: few; j_call: TRBJ1-1; v_call: TRBV6-1; cdr3_nt: TGTGCCAGCAGACTCTCCCTCTACACTGAAGCTTTCTTT; cdr3_aa: CASRLSLYTEAFF
d_call: NA; clone_size: NA; j_call: TRBJ1-2; v_call: TRBV10-3; cdr3_nt: TGTGCCATCAGTGAGCTGGGACGGGATAACTATGGCTACACCTTC; cdr3_aa: CAISELGRDNYGYTF
d_call: NA; clone_size: NA; j_call: TRBJ2-5; v_call: TRBV2; cdr3_nt: TGTGCCAGCAGTAAACCACGACCCGGGGCGCGAGAGACCCAGTACTTC; cdr3_aa: CASSKPRPGARETQYF
d_call: TRBD2; clone_size: NA; j_call: TRBJ2-1; v_call: TRBV27; cdr3_nt: TGTGCCAGCAGTTTAAGGACTAGCGAGGACCCTTTGAATGAGCAGTTCTTC; cdr3_aa: CASSLRTSEDPLNEQFF
d_call: NA; clone_size: NA; j_call: TRBJ2-7; v_call: TRBV27; cdr3_nt: TGTGCCAGCAGTAAGACAGGCTCCTACGAGCAGTACTTC; cdr3_aa: CASSKTGSYEQYF
d_call: NA; clone_size: NA; j_call: TRBJ2-5; v_call: TRBV27; cdr3_nt: TGTGCCAGCAGTTTATCCCTAGGCTCAGGAGAGACCCAGTACTTC; cdr3_aa: CASSLSLGSGETQYF
d_call: NA; clone_size: many; j_call: TRBJ1-1; v_call: TRBV12-3/TRBV12-4; cdr3_nt: TGTGCCAGCAGTTCGGGAGGCGACACTGAAGCTTTCTTT; cdr3_aa: CASSSGGDTEAFF
d_call: NA; clone_size: few; j_call: TRBJ2-3; v_call: TRBV6-2/TRBV6-3; cdr3_nt: TGTGCCAGCAGCGACTCGGTCATGAGCGGGCCATTCTGGGATACGCAGTATTTT; cdr3_aa: CASSDSVMSGPFWDTQYF
d_call: NA; clone_size: many; j_call: TRBJ1-2; v_call: TRBV27; cdr3_nt: TGTGCCAGCAGGGGCAGGGGAGCTAACTATGGCTACACCTTC; cdr3_aa: CASRGRGANYGYTF
d_call: TRBD1; clone_size: NA; j_call: TRBJ2-5; v_call: TRBV9; cdr3_nt: TGTGCCAGCAAGGGCGGACAGGGGTCAGAGACCCAGTACTTC; cdr3_aa: CASKGGQGSETQYF
d_call: NA; clone_size: many; j_call: TRBJ2-5; v_call: TRBV7-9; cdr3_nt: TGTGCCAGCACCCCCCGGGGGCGTGAGACCCAGTACTTC; cdr3_aa: CASTPRGRETQYF
d_call: NA; clone_size: NA; j_call: TRBJ2-1; v_call: TRBV5-6; cdr3_nt: TGTGCCAGCAGCTTAGGGTACAGCTCCTACAATGAGCAGTTCTTC; cdr3_aa: CASSLGYSSYNEQFF
d_call: NA; clone_size: NA; j_call: TRBJ1-2; v_call: TRBV6-1; cdr3_nt: TGTGCCAGCAGTGACGGGAAATTTCTCGGCTACACCTTC; cdr3_aa: CASSDGKFLGYTF
d_call: NA; clone_size: NA; j_call: TRBJ2-5; v_call: TRBV12-3/TRBV12-4; cdr3_nt: TGTGCCAGCAGTAGCCGTTTGGACGGAAGGGAGACCCAGTACTTC; cdr3_aa: CASSSRLDGRETQYF
d_call: NA; clone_size: NA; j_call: TRBJ1-6; v_call: TRBV27; cdr3_nt: TGTGCCAGCAGTTTTTCGGAGAATTCACCCCTCCACTTT; cdr3_aa: CASSFSENSPLHF
d_call: TRBD1; clone_size: NA; j_call: TRBJ1-1; v_call: TRBV20-1; cdr3_nt: TGCAGTGGACCCTACAGGGGCATTGCCCAAGCTTTCTTT; cdr3_aa: CSGPYRGIAQAFF
d_call: NA; clone_size: NA; j_call: TRBJ1-2; v_call: TRBV7-9; cdr3_nt: TGTGCCAGCAGCTCGTTGACAGGCCAGACTGGCTACACCTTC; cdr3_aa: CASSSLTGQTGYTF
d_call: NA; clone_size: NA; j_call: TRBJ1-2; v_call: TRBV5-1; cdr3_nt: TGCGCCAGCAGCTTGGATCTTCTTGGACAGACTAACTATGGCTACACCTTC; cdr3_aa: CASSLDLLGQTNYGYTF
d_call: NA; clone_size: few; j_call: TRBJ2-7; v_call: TRBV15; cdr3_nt: TGTGCCACCAGCAGAGATTATTCAGTGGATGGCTACTACGAGCAGTACTTC; cdr3_aa: CATSRDYSVDGYYEQYF
d_call: TRBD2; clone_size: many; j_call: TRBJ2-1; v_call: TRBV7-6; cdr3_nt: TGTGCCAGCAGCGCGACAACTAGCGGGGGTCCCTACAATGAGCAGTTCTTC; cdr3_aa: CASSATTSGGPYNEQFF
d_call: TRBD1; clone_size: NA; j_call: TRBJ2-3; v_call: TRBV7-2; cdr3_nt: TGTGTCAGCAGCCAAGACGGGACAGGGATAACAGATACGCAGTATTTT; cdr3_aa: CVSSQDGTGITDTQYF
d_call: NA; clone_size: NA; j_call: TRBJ2-6; v_call: TRBV7-2; cdr3_nt: TGTGCCAGCAGCACCCTTGGGGGGTCTGGGGCCAACGTCCTGACTTTC; cdr3_aa: CASSTLGGSGANVLTF
d_call: TRBD1; clone_size: many; j_call: TRBJ2-7; v_call: TRBV7-2; cdr3_nt: TGCGCCAGCAGCCCCACAGGGGGGGAGCAGTACTTC; cdr3_aa: CASSPTGGEQYF
d_call: NA; clone_size: few; j_call: TRBJ2-1; v_call: TRBV10-2; cdr3_nt: TGCGCCAGCAGTGAGTCGACGGATGAGCAGTTCTTC; cdr3_aa: CASSESTDEQFF
d_call: TRBD1; clone_size: few; j_call: TRBJ2-3; v_call: TRBV29-1; cdr3_nt: TGCAGCGCCCACGCGGGACAGGGCCCAGATACGCAGTATTTT; cdr3_aa: CSAHAGQGPDTQYF
d_call: NA; clone_size: NA; j_call: TRBJ2-7; v_call: TRBV9; cdr3_nt: TGTGCCAGCAGCCCCGGGTATTACGAGCAGTACTTC; cdr3_aa: CASSPGYYEQYF
d_call: TRBD2; clone_size: NA; j_call: TRBJ2-3; v_call: TRBV11-2; cdr3_nt: TGTGCCAGCAGCTCGTCAACCGGGGGGGCTGTCACAGATACGCAGTATTTT; cdr3_aa: CASSSSTGGAVTDTQYF
d_call: TRBD1; clone_size: few; j_call: TRBJ1-2; v_call: TRBV6-1; cdr3_nt: TGTGCCAGCATCCTACAGGGGGTATTGGATGGCTACACCTTC; cdr3_aa: CASILQGVLDGYTF
d_call: NA; clone_size: NA; j_call: TRBJ2-5; v_call: TRBV20-1; cdr3_nt: TGCAGTGCTAGAGGGACACTACAAGAGACCCAGTACTTC; cdr3_aa: CSARGTLQETQYF
d_call: TRBD1; clone_size: many; j_call: TRBJ2-2; v_call: TRBV7-6; cdr3_nt: TGTGCCAGCAGACGGGACAGGTCGGACACCGGGGAGCTGTTTTTT; cdr3_aa: CASRRDRSDTGELFF
d_call: TRBD1; clone_size: few; j_call: TRBJ2-7; v_call: TRBV5-1; cdr3_nt: TGCGCCAGCAGCTTACCGGGACAGCTCGAGCAGTACTTC; cdr3_aa: CASSLPGQLEQYF
d_call: NA; clone_size: many; j_call: TRBJ1-5; v_call: TRBV7-9; cdr3_nt: TGTGCCAGCAGCCCGGACGGCCGACAGCCCCAGCATTTT; cdr3_aa: CASSPDGRQPQHF
d_call: TRBD2; clone_size: few; j_call: TRBJ2-2; v_call: TRBV18; cdr3_nt: TGTGCCAGCTCACTCTATAGCGGGGCGAACACCGGGGAGCTGTTTTTT; cdr3_aa: CASSLYSGANTGELFF
d_call: TRBD1; clone_size: many; j_call: TRBJ2-5; v_call: TRBV7-2; cdr3_nt: TGTGCCAGCAACGACAGGGGTCAAGAGACCCAGTACTTC; cdr3_aa: CASNDRGQETQYF
d_call: NA; clone_size: many; j_call: TRBJ1-6; v_call: TRBV7-2; cdr3_nt: TGTGCCAGCAGCTTGATTCTGGGACGGATTAATTCACCCCTCCACTTT; cdr3_aa: CASSLILGRINSPLHF